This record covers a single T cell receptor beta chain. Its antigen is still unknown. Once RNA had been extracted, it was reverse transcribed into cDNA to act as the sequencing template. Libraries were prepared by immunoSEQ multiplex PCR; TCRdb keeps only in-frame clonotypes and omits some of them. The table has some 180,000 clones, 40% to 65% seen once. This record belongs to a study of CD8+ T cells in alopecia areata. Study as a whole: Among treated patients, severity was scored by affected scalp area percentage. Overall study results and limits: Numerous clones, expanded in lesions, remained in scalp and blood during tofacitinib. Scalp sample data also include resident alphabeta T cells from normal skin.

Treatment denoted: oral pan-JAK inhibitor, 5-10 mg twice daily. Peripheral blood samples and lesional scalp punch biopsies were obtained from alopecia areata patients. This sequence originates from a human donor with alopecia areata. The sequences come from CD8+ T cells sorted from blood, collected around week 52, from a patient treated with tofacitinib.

CDR3 DNA: TGTGCCTGGAGTGTCACTAGGGAGCAGTACTTC. Translation gives CAWSVTREQYF. This sequence joins TRBV30 and TRBJ2-5; possibly TRBD2 for D (5 bases). CDR1 is GTSNPN and CDR2 is SVGIG in the germline V gene (reference sequence). The V end lost 0 bases, the J end lost 11 bases, and 10 bases lay between the germline ends. This CDR3 has 11 amino acids.